The 18 T cell receptor beta chains in this list originate from one sample, sequenced in a study of glioma-infiltrating T cells. Amplification of TCR alpha and beta CDR3 regions from RNA used iRepertoire nested multiplex PCR. TCRdb re-derived calls from the multiplex PCR reads in MiXCR, one entry per CDR3 protein. The sample comprises 300,000 to 450,000 distinct CDR3 sequences, 41% of which are singletons, and about 11% rests with the top ten. Sequences were obtained from glioma tissue, nonneoplastic brain tissue, or PBMCs (not recorded which). Receptors were obtained from a human donor with low-grade glioma or glioblastoma, undergoing nonglioma brain surgery, or in good health (not recorded which).

The chain carries TRBV6-2 or TRBV6-3 and TRBJ2-2; 8 positions agree with TRBD2. V was clipped by 10 bases and J by 3 bases; unmatched bases: 28. CDR1 and CDR2 (germline): MNHEY, SVGEGT. This CDR3 region has 21 residues. Here the CDR3 reads CANVPGKRELIIRTDTGELFF. The CDR3 DNA sequence: TGTGCCAACGTCCCCGGGAAGCGGGAGTTGATAATTCGAACCGACACCGGGGAGCTGTTTTTT.

This chain links TRBV2 with TRBJ1-4; D is possibly TRBD1 (5 bases). Between the trimmed V and J ends, which lost 2 bases and 4 bases, there was a span of 14 bases. Germline V gene data show CDR1 as SNHLY and CDR2 as FYNNEI. The CDR3 contains 16 residues. The CDR3 is CASSEFSWGSNEKLFF. The CDR3 DNA reads TGTGCCAGCAGTGAATTCTCGTGGGGGAGTAATGAAAAACTGTTTTTT. Combining the CDR3 with reference TRBV2 and TRBJ1-4 gives the whole variable domain EPEVTQTPSHQVTQMGQEVILRCVPISNHLYFYWYRQILGQKVEFLVSFYNNEISEKSEIFDDQFSVERPDGSNFTLKIRSTKLEDSAMYFCASSEFSWGSNEKLFFGSGTQLSVL.

This clonotype was observed a few times. The V gene is TRBV20-1, the J gene TRBJ1-5, with D possibly TRBD1 on 5 matching bases. Germline loops: CDR1 DFQATT, CDR2 SNEGSKA (reference sequence). This CDR3 spans 15 amino acids. Trimming left V 5 bases short and J 6 bases short, with 20 bases between. In nucleotides, the CDR3 is TGCAGTGCTCCCGCGGGGGGGGAGCTTAGTCAGCCCCAGCATTTT. This encodes CSAPAGGELSQPQHF.

This sequence joins TRBV24-1 and TRBJ2-1; 10 bases map to TRBD2. The CDR3 consists of 19 residues. Unmatched junction bases numbered 17, after V lost 2 bases and J lost 8 bases. Germline V gene sequence: CDR1 KGHDR, CDR2 SFDVKD. CDR3 sequence: CATSDSKPLAGVLSDEQFF. In nucleotides, the CDR3 is TGTGCCACCAGTGATTCGAAGCCTCTAGCGGGAGTATTGTCCGATGAGCAGTTCTTC.

Only a few counts were recorded for this clonotype. V is TRBV6-2 or TRBV6-3 and J is TRBJ2-7, with D tentatively TRBD2 (6 bases). Germline V lookup: CDR1 MNHEY, CDR2 SVGEGT. The length of the CDR3 is 18 residues. The germline V and J ends were trimmed by 5 bases and 5 bases, with 28 bases remaining between them. CDR3 sequence (DNA): TGTGCCAGCAGTGACCGAGGAGGGGCCCATGAGGGTATGGACGAGCAGTACTTC. As protein: CASSDRGGAHEGMDEQYF.

This chain connects TRBV12-3 or TRBV12-4 to TRBJ2-3; no clear D gene. V was cut by 6 bases and J by 5 bases, with 12 bases left in between. The CDR3 has 13 residues. Here the CDR3 reads CASRVLGLDTQYF. The CDR3 nucleotides read TGTGCCAGCAGAGTTCTAGGTTTAGATACGCAGTATTTT.

In its sample, this clonotype was seen a few times. The rearrangement links TRBV28 to TRBJ2-5; D uncertain. Germline V CDR1 and CDR2: MDHEN, SYDVKM. Deletions cut 5 bases from V and 3 bases from J, with 7 bases between. CDR3 size: 12 residues. CDR3 region: CASSDSEETQYF. The CDR3, as DNA: TGTGCCAGCAGTGACTCGGAAGAGACCCAGTACTTC.

This clonotype was found a few times. DNA of the CDR3: TGTGCCACCAGTGATCCTCGGGACGGAGACACCGGGGAGCTGTTTTTT. Translating it yields CATSDPRDGDTGELFF. This chain joins TRBV24-1 and TRBJ2-2; TRBD1 or TRBD2 may be the D gene (5 bases each). This CDR3 comprises 16 residues. V lost 3 bases, J lost 3 bases, and 13 bases lay in between. In germline, CDR1 is KGHDR, CDR2 SFDVKD.

As regards this clonotype: Being one base from a much bigger clone, this may be a read error. The rearrangement links TRBV6-1 to TRBJ2-7; D not certain. The CDR3 extends over 15 amino acids. Germline CDR1 and CDR2: MNHNS and SASEGT. V shed 0 bases and J shed 6 bases, with 15 bases lying between them. In DNA, the CDR3 is TGTGCCAGCAGTGAAGCCCTCATTATCCAACCCGAGCAGTACTTC. Translated: CASSEALIIQPEQYF.

This clonotype was counted at least ten times. The chain links TRBV6-1 to TRBJ2-3; 8 positions match TRBD1. V lost 8 bases to trimming and J lost 4 bases; unmatched junction nucleotides: 8. This CDR3 is built from 14 residues. Germline lookup yields CDR1 MNHNS and CDR2 SASEGT. CDR3 sequence: CASRRAGGADTQYF. As DNA, the CDR3 is TGTGCCAGCCGCCGCGCAGGGGGCGCAGATACGCAGTATTTT.

With regard to this clonotype: Sequence at one end of the junction differs from germline and may be a read error. The chain uses TRBV7-9 and TRBJ2-7; 8 nucleotides line up with TRBD1. The CDR3 length is 13 residues. Per germline, CDR1 SEHNR and CDR2 FQNEAQ (reference sequence). CDR3 nucleotides: TGTGCCGGCAGCCGGACAGGGAATGGCGAGCAGTACTTC. It yields the protein CAGSRTGNGEQYF.

This clonotype was recorded many times. The chain is built from TRBV4-3 and TRBJ2-1; 7 bases map to TRBD2. Germline V gives CDR1 LGHNA, CDR2 YSLEER. The CDR3 length is 15 residues. Unmatched junction bases numbered 10, after V lost 5 bases and J lost 6 bases. CDR3 sequence reads: CASSKLASGSNEQFF. In DNA form, the CDR3 reads TGCGCCAGCAGCAAACTGGCTAGCGGAAGCAATGAGCAGTTCTTC.

Concerning this clonotype itself: A read error is likely, as this CDR3 ends without the conserved phenylalanine or tryptophan. The J gene is TRBJ2-7, the V gene TRBV7-2, with 11 bases lining up with TRBD1. The length of the CDR3 is 15 residues. CDR1 is SGHTA, CDR2 FQGNSA, per germline. V shed 5 bases, J shed 4 bases, and the junction held 7 bases outside the gene matches. Here the CDR3 reads CASSPRTGGRYEQYS. The CDR3 bases are TGTGCCAGCAGCCCCAGGACAGGGGGCAGATACGAGCAGTACTCC.

The genes are TRBV4-1 and TRBJ2-7; D is tentatively TRBD1 or TRBD2 (5 bases each). Looked up from germline, CDR1 is MGHRA and CDR2 is YSYEKL. There are 14 residues in the CDR3. V was shortened by 5 bases and J by 1 base, with 12 bases between the two germline ends. Here the CDR3 reads CASSSGHVSYEQYF. The CDR3 DNA reads TGCGCCAGCAGCTCGGGGCACGTTTCCTACGAGCAGTACTTC.

This chain connects TRBV11-2 to TRBJ2-5; 8 positions agree with TRBD2. This CDR3 comprises 15 residues. The trim removed 3 bases at V and 1 base at J, leaving 4 bases unmatched. Germline V gene sequence: CDR1 SGHAT, CDR2 FQNNGV. CDR3 region: CASSFISGGQETQYF. The CDR3 nucleotides read TGTGCCAGCAGCTTTATAAGCGGGGGCCAAGAGACCCAGTACTTC.

This clonotype showed up many times. This rearrangement joins TRBV27 to TRBJ2-1; TRBD2 matches 11 bases. J was trimmed by 4 bases and V by 3 bases; bases with no gene match: 5. Germline CDR1 is MNHEY and CDR2 is SMNVEV (reference sequence). The CDR3 has 16 residues. CDR3 bases: TGTGCCAGCAGTTTCCCCACTAGCGGGGGATACAATGAGCAGTTCTTC. Translated: CASSFPTSGGYNEQFF.

Remarks on this clonotype: A much more abundant neighbour one base away suggests this may be a read error. The chain links TRBV6-2 or TRBV6-3 to TRBJ1-1; 8 bases agree with TRBD1. The CDR3 is 14 amino acids. The germline V gene encodes CDR1 MNHEY and CDR2 SVGEGT. The CDR3 DNA follows: TGTGCCCGCAGTTACTCCGCAGGGGGCGAAGAAGCTTTCTTT. Translation: CARSYSAGGEEAFF.

V is TRBV4-1 and J is TRBJ2-1, with D possibly being TRBD1 (6 bases). The CDR3 covers 17 residues. Deletions cut 1 base from V and 4 bases from J, with 17 bases between. Germline V CDR1 and CDR2: MGHRA, YSYEKL. CDR3 protein: CASSQVQTGLFYNEQFF. Here the CDR3 DNA reads TGCGCCAGCAGCCAAGTTCAGACAGGCCTCTTTTACAATGAGCAGTTCTTC.